The present TCR beta chain was sequenced within a study of T cell repertoires in ileal Crohn's disease. Germline loops: CDR1 WSHSY, CDR2 SAAADI. The germline V and J ends were trimmed by 7 bases and 6 bases, with 12 bases remaining between them. The CDR3 spans 12 residues. This clone is medium-sized (0.01 to 0.1%). Libraries were prepared by immunoSEQ multiplex PCR; TCRdb keeps only in-frame clonotypes and omits some of them. The table shows thousands of clones, with about 78% occurring only once. Time point of the sample: proximal margin of the surgical specimen (macroscopically non-inflamed). The chain couples TRBV10-2 to TRBJ1-2; possible D gene TRBD1, 6 bases. Specimen: ileal tissue. The receptor comes from an adult with Crohn's disease. The CDR3 bases are TGCGCCAGCAAACTGGACAGAAATGGCTACACCTTC. The encoded protein is CASKLDRNGYTF.